This T cell receptor (beta chain) was recorded in a study of vaccination and CD4 T cells after COVID-19. Whole-study findings and limits: Convalescent patients had a median about 90% of post-vaccine SARS-CoV-2-reactive clones that were detected only after vaccination, not before it.

Comments on this clonotype: The antigen remains undetermined.

Treatment in this sample: roughly 11-day PBMC culture with coronavirus spike peptide pools or control peptides (ViraFEST assay). One should note that the unexposed donor's CD4+ T cells were collected before the COVID-19 pandemic (2011-2018). After being plated at around 2 million per well, PBMCs were cultured with about 10 IU/ml IL-2 and approximately 9.6 ug/ml peptide pools. Scientists ran DNA taken from cultured CD4+ T cells through the Oncomine TCR Beta short-read assay for sequencing. TCRdb re-analysed the PCR reads in MiXCR, keeping a single row per CDR3 protein. This table has thousands of distinct CDR3 sequences, about half appearing once. The CDR3 has 13 amino acids. V lost 2 bases to trimming and J lost 2 bases, with 9 bases between them. Germline lookup yields CDR1 GTSNPN and CDR2 SVGIG (reference sequence).

Material: CD4+ T cells from blood, cultured in vitro. The V and J genes are TRBV30 and TRBJ1-2; D gene unclear. This TCR was recovered from a human donor in good health. The CDR3 sequence: CAWSRGQNYGYTF. The CDR3, as DNA: TGTGCCTGGAGTCGTGGGCAGAACTATGGCTACACCTTC.